The entry below gives a single T cell receptor (beta chain) sequence along with its context. TCR beta CDR3 regions were amplified from RNA transcripts. HTBI primers were used for first-round RT-PCR of the TCR CDR3. MiXCR was run by TCRdb on the multiplex PCR reads, yielding one entry per CDR3 protein. The sample yields about 620,000 distinct CDR3 sequences, 15% to 20% seen once. The PBMCs studied were ones that came from roughly 11 ml fresh peripheral blood. The data originate from a study of T cells in Graves' hyperthyroidism and ophthalmopathy. The CDR3 extends over 14 amino acids. The germline gives CDR1 GTSNPN, CDR2 SVGIG (reference sequence). Losses at the gene ends were 6 bases for V and 4 bases for J; bases not matched to a gene: 5.

The chain couples TRBV30 to TRBJ2-3, with TRBD2 matching over 12 bases. What was sequenced was blood. The clonotype originates from a woman aged 25 to 39 with Graves' hyperthyroidism. CDR3 nucleotide sequence: TGTGCCTGTAGACTAGCGGGAGTTGCAGATACGCAGTATTTT. Protein sequence: CACRLAGVADTQYF.